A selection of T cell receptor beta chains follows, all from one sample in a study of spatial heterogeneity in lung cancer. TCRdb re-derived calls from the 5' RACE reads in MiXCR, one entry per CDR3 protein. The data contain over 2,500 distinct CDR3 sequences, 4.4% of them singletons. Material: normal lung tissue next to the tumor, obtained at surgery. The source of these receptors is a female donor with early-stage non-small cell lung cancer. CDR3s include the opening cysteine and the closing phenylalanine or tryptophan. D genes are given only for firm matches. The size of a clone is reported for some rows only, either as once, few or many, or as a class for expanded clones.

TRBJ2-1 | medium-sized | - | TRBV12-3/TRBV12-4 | CASSPRRGHYNEQFF | TGTGCCAGCAGTCCCCGGCGGGGGCATTACAATGAGCAGTTCTTC
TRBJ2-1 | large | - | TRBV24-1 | CATSERGPYNEQFF | TGTGCCACCAGTGAGCGGGGACCCTACAATGAGCAGTTCTTC
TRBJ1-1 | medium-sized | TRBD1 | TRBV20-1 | CSARAGGAFF | TGCAGTGCTAGAGCAGGGGGAGCTTTCTTT
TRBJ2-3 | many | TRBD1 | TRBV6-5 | CASSDRGSTDTQYF | TGTGCCAGCAGTGACAGGGGGAGCACAGATACGCAGTATTTT
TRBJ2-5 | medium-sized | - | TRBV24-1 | CATSETQVGSQETQYF | TGTGCCACCAGTGAAACGCAGGTGGGGTCTCAAGAGACCCAGTACTTC
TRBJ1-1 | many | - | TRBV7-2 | CASSLRGNTEAFF | TGTGCCAGCAGCTTAAGGGGGAACACTGAAGCTTTCTTT
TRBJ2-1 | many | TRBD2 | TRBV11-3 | CASSPLAGASDEQFF | TGTGCCAGCAGCCCACTAGCGGGAGCGTCGGATGAGCAGTTCTTC
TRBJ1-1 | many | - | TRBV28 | CASSPLEEAEAFF | TGTGCCAGCAGCCCATTAGAGGAGGCTGAAGCTTTCTTT
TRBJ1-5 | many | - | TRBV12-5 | CASGLEASSNQPQHF | TGTGCTAGTGGTTTGGAGGCGAGCAGCAATCAGCCCCAGCATTTT
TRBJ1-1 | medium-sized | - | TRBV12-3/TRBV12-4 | CASTRRNTEAFF | TGTGCCAGCACCCGCAGGAACACTGAAGCTTTCTTT
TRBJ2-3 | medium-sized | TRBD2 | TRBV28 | CASSSPTGGLADTQYF | TGTGCCAGCAGCTCCCCTACGGGAGGACTCGCAGATACGCAGTATTTT
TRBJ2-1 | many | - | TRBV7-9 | CASSLGSAGEQFF | TGTGCCAGCAGCTTAGGGTCGGCGGGTGAGCAGTTCTTC
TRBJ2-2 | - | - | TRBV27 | CASSPPLRLGELFF | TGTGCCAGCAGTCCACCTCTAAGGCTCGGGGAGCTGTTTTTT
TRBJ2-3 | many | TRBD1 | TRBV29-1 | CSAPTGFTDTQYF | TGCAGCGCCCCGACAGGGTTCACAGATACGCAGTATTTT
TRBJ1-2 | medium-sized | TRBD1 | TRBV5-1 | CASSERVRGQGDYGYTF | TGCGCCAGCAGCGAGAGGGTGAGGGGACAGGGAGACTATGGCTACACCTTC
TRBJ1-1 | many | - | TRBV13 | CASSRGGRGRTEAFF | TGTGCCAGCAGCCGTGGGGGGCGCGGGCGAACTGAAGCTTTCTTT
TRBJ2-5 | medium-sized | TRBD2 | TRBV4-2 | CASSQSGSQETQYF | TGTGCCAGCAGCCAAAGCGGGAGCCAAGAGACCCAGTACTTC
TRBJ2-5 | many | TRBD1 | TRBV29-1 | CSVGQGGRETQYF | TGCAGCGTTGGACAGGGGGGTCGTGAGACCCAGTACTTC
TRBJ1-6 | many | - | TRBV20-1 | CSASDGTYNSPLHF | TGCAGTGCTAGCGATGGAACCTATAATTCACCCCTCCACTTT
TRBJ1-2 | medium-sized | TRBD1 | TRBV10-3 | CAISDGTGEGYTF | TGTGCCATCAGTGACGGGACAGGGGAGGGCTACACCTTC
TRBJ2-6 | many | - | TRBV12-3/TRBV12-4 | CASTRVLTSSGANVLTF | TGTGCCAGCACCCGGGTACTGACGAGCTCTGGGGCCAACGTCCTGACTTTC
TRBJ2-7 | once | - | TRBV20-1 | CSAEPDQSYEQYF | TGCAGTGCCGAACCGGACCAGTCCTACGAGCAGTACTTC
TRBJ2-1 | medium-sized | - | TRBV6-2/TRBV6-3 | CASSYRSNEQFF | TGTGCCAGCAGTTACCGGAGTAATGAGCAGTTCTTC